This passage covers 27 T cell receptor beta chains from one sample sequenced in a study of CD8+ T cells in alopecia areata. cDNA serving as the sequencing template came from extracted, reverse transcribed RNA. Method: immunoSEQ multiplex PCR; TCRdb's copy keeps in-frame clones and lacks some. Of 90,000 to 100,000 clones in the sample, approximately 60% are singletons; the top ten hold around 15%. Regarding treatment: oral pan-JAK inhibitor, 5-10 mg twice daily. This specimen consisted of CD8+ T cells sorted from blood, obtained at week 4, from a patient treated with tofacitinib. These receptors were taken from a human donor with alopecia areata.

The rearrangement links TRBV4-3 to TRBJ1-2; no reliable D call. The ends were cut back, 5 bases at V and 5 bases at J, with 12 bases in the middle. This CDR3 has 13 residues. Germline loops: CDR1 LGHNA, CDR2 YSLEER. The CDR3 region has the DNA TGCGCCAGCAGCAGCACCGGAGAGTATGGCTACACCTTC. Amino acid sequence: CASSSTGEYGYTF.

This clone showed up just a few times. CDR3 residues: CASSSERDLTDTQYF. DNA for the CDR3: TGTGCCAGCAGTTCGGAGCGGGATCTCACAGATACGCAGTATTTT. The chain employs TRBV6-5 and TRBJ2-3; 7 bases line up with TRBD2. V shed 4 bases and J 2 bases; nucleotides not matched to a gene: 6. Germline CDR1 MNHEY, CDR2 SVGAGI. The CDR3 is 15 residues long.

The J gene is TRBJ1-2, the V gene TRBV7-9, with D maybe TRBD1 (5 bases). Trimming shortened V by 1 base and J by 4 bases, and 10 bases separated the two germline ends. The germline CDR1 and CDR2 sequences are SEHNR and FQNEAQ (reference sequence). CDR3 size: 14 residues. The CDR3 loop is CASSLEGPSYGYTF. CDR3 nucleotides: TGTGCCAGCAGCTTAGAGGGGCCCAGCTATGGCTACACCTTC.

This chain uses TRBV29-1 with TRBJ2-1, with TRBD2 matching 11 bases. With V trimmed by 1 base and J by 5 bases, 4 bases remained unmatched. CDR1 and CDR2 (germline): SQVTM, ANQGSEA. The CDR3 is made up of 15 amino acids. This CDR3 reads CSVEVWTSGHNEQFF. CDR3 in DNA: TGCAGCGTTGAAGTGTGGACTAGCGGGCACAATGAGCAGTTCTTC.

In its sample, this clone was seen a few times. The chain links TRBV29-1 to TRBJ2-1; 10 bases match TRBD1. Germline lookup yields CDR1 SQVTM and CDR2 ANQGSEA. The CDR3 has 16 amino acids. V gave up 7 bases and J gave up 1 base; unmatched junction bases: 10. The CDR3 DNA is TGCAGCGCTAACGGCCCGGGACAGGGGTCCTACAATGAGCAGTTCTTC. It translates to CSANGPGQGSYNEQFF.

The chain uses TRBV27 and TRBJ2-5, with TRBD2 matching over 9 bases. This CDR3 spans 15 amino acids. The V segment lost 5 bases and the J segment 1 base; nucleotides outside the gene matches: 5. CDR1 is MNHEY, CDR2 SMNVEV, per germline (reference sequence). The CDR3 loop reads CASSVSGRLQETQYF. CDR3 nucleotide sequence: TGTGCCAGCAGTGTCAGCGGGAGGCTCCAAGAGACCCAGTACTTC.

V usage is TRBV29-1 and J usage is TRBJ2-1; TRBD1 matches at 7 bases. The V gene end was trimmed by 6 bases and the J gene end by 3 bases; junction bases not matched to a gene: 5. Germline-derived CDR1 and CDR2 are SQVTM and ANQGSEA. The CDR3 spans 13 residues. CDR3 sequence (DNA): TGCAGCGTCCCCAGGGACAGCTACAATGAGCAGTTCTTC. Residues: CSVPRDSYNEQFF.

This rearrangement joins TRBV14 to TRBJ2-5, with a possible D match to TRBD2 (5 bases). CDR1 is SGHDN, CDR2 FVKESK, per germline. This CDR3 spans 15 amino acids. Trimming cost V 0 bases and J 2 bases, with 10 bases left between them. The CDR3 DNA is TGTGCCAGCAGCCAAGAAGCGGACGATCAAGAGACCCAGTACTTC. Amino acid sequence: CASSQEADDQETQYF.

The genes are TRBV5-1 and TRBJ2-1, with D perhaps matching TRBD1 or TRBD2 (5 bases each). The germline V and J ends were trimmed by 0 bases and 5 bases, with 15 bases remaining between them. CDR1 and CDR2 (germline): SGHRS, YFSETQ. This CDR3 region has 16 residues. The DNA of the CDR3 is TGCGCCAGCAGCTTGGGTGCCGGGACGAGACACAATGAGCAGTTCTTC. Amino acid sequence: CASSLGAGTRHNEQFF.

The V call is TRBV19, the J call TRBJ2-7, with D uncertain. CDR3 length equals 14 residues. Germline V gives CDR1 LNHDA, CDR2 SQIVND (reference sequence). The V end was cut by 2 bases, the J end by 4 bases, with 12 bases between. DNA of the CDR3: TGTGCCAGTAGTATACAAGGGAACGCTTACGAGCAGTACTTC. Encoded protein: CASSIQGNAYEQYF.

J is TRBJ1-1 and V is TRBV30, with 10 bases fitting TRBD1. The germline gives CDR1 GTSNPN, CDR2 SVGIG (reference sequence). The junction had 8 bases not matched to a gene; V was cut back by 2 bases and J by 5 bases. This CDR3 has 15 amino acids. CDR3 nucleotide sequence: TGTGCCTGGAGTCTCCCGAGACAGGGGGCGACTGAAGCTTTCTTT. Residues: CAWSLPRQGATEAFF. Supplemented by reference TRBV30 and TRBJ1-1, the full variable domain reads SQTIHQWPATLVQPVGSPLSLECTVEGTSNPNLYWYRQAAGRGLQLLFYSVGIGQISSEVPQNLSASRPQDRQFILSSKKLLLSDSGFYLCAWSLPRQGATEAFFGQGTRLTVV.

The gene calls are TRBV27 and TRBJ2-5; D is perhaps TRBD1 (5 bases). The CDR3 consists of 15 residues. Trimming shortened V by 5 bases and J by 2 bases, and 15 bases separated the two germline ends. The germline V gene encodes CDR1 MNHEY and CDR2 SMNVEV (reference sequence). CDR3 sequence: CASSPGSYQQETQYF. In nucleotides, the CDR3 is TGTGCCAGCAGTCCAGGGTCCTACCAACAAGAGACCCAGTACTTC.

The chain employs TRBV4-1 and TRBJ2-7, with D possibly being TRBD1 or TRBD2 (6 bases each). This CDR3 is 15 amino acids long. The ends were cut back, 1 base at V and 5 bases at J, with 15 bases in the middle. From germline, CDR1 is MGHRA and CDR2 YSYEKL. The CDR3 is CASSQVGGRTHEQYF. Here the CDR3 DNA reads TGCGCCAGCAGCCAAGTAGGGGGGCGCACCCACGAGCAGTACTTC.

The genes are TRBV6-9 and TRBJ1-5; D is unresolved. The CDR3 runs to 14 residues. Deletions cut 8 bases from V and 6 bases from J, with 17 bases between. Looked up from germline, CDR1 is MNHGY and CDR2 is SVAAGI. The CDR3 DNA reads TGTGCCAGCTTACGCCCCGACTGGGGTCAGCCCCAGCATTTT. As protein: CASLRPDWGQPQHF.

J is TRBJ2-3 and V is TRBV13; D gene unclear. CDR3 length: 12 residues. Germline CDR1 PRHDT, CDR2 FYEKMQ (reference sequence). V lost 0 bases to trimming and J lost 4 bases, with 2 bases between them. This chain's CDR3 is CASSLGSDTQYF. The DNA for the CDR3 is TGTGCCAGCAGCTTAGGTTCAGATACGCAGTATTTT.

V is TRBV19 and J is TRBJ2-7, with D unclear. Trimming left V 5 bases short and J 5 bases short, with 7 bases between. Germline CDR1 LNHDA, CDR2 SQIVND (reference sequence). CDR3 size: 11 residues. The CDR3 loop is CASSFGHEQYF. DNA for the CDR3: TGTGCCAGTAGTTTTGGACACGAGCAGTACTTC.

The chain is built from TRBV15 and TRBJ2-3, with TRBD1 matching over 8 bases. CDR1 is LNHNV, CDR2 YYDKDF, per germline (reference sequence). V shed 0 bases and J 5 bases; nucleotides not matched to a gene: 13. The CDR3 is made up of 18 amino acids. The CDR3 spells CATSRDLEIGQGEDTQYF. CDR3 bases: TGTGCCACCAGCAGAGATCTTGAAATAGGACAGGGTGAAGATACGCAGTATTTT.

The V gene is TRBV27, the J gene TRBJ2-7, with TRBD2 matching over 12 bases. V lost 4 bases to trimming and J lost 3 bases; unmatched junction nucleotides: 1. The CDR3 contains 14 residues. CDR1 is MNHEY and CDR2 is SMNVEV in the germline V gene (reference sequence). The CDR3 region is CASSSGLAGYEQYF. In DNA, the CDR3 is TGTGCCAGCAGTTCGGGACTAGCGGGCTACGAGCAGTACTTC.

The J gene is TRBJ2-1, the V gene TRBV5-1; no reliable D call. V was cut by 0 bases and J by 6 bases, with 10 bases left in between. Germline V lookup: CDR1 SGHRS, CDR2 YFSETQ. The CDR3 runs to 14 residues. This CDR3 is CASSLAYGGNEQFF. CDR3 sequence (DNA): TGCGCCAGCAGCTTGGCGTACGGTGGCAATGAGCAGTTCTTC.

This clone was seen once. The DNA for the CDR3 is TGCAGCGTTGGGGGGGTTGAGCAGTTCTTC. It is translated as CSVGGVEQFF. The V and J genes are TRBV29-1 and TRBJ2-1; TRBD2 might be the D (6 bases). The CDR3 totals 10 residues. Deletions cut 4 bases from V and 9 bases from J, with 7 bases between. Looked up from germline, CDR1 is SQVTM and CDR2 is ANQGSEA.

This chain uses TRBV7-9 with TRBJ1-4; tentative D call: TRBD1 (5 bases). The V gene's germline CDR1 is SEHNR and CDR2 FQNEAQ (reference sequence). The germline V and J ends were trimmed by 5 bases and 8 bases, with 15 bases remaining between them. This CDR3 is built from 14 residues. The CDR3 region is CASSLGHSGEKLFF. The CDR3 bases are TGTGCCAGCAGCCTCGGACATAGTGGGGAAAAACTGTTTTTT.

The sample holds a few counts of this clone. J is TRBJ2-1 and V is TRBV18, with D uncertain. Germline CDR1 is KGHSH and CDR2 is LQKENI. The CDR3 is 15 amino acids. Trimming left V 4 bases short and J 0 bases short, with 10 bases between. CDR3 bases: TGTGCCAGCTCACTGGCGGTTAGCTCCTACAATGAGCAGTTCTTC. Its protein is CASSLAVSSYNEQFF.

This chain uses TRBV27 with TRBJ1-5; D is uncertain. CDR3 length: 13 residues. The V and J ends lost 4 bases and 4 bases respectively, with 8 bases between them. Germline V CDR1 and CDR2: MNHEY, SMNVEV (reference sequence). The CDR3 region is CASSYRKNQPQHF. CDR3 coding DNA: TGTGCCAGCAGTTACAGAAAGAATCAGCCCCAGCATTTT.

The chain uses TRBV29-1 and TRBJ2-3; 7 bases are shared with TRBD1. The germline V gene has CDR1 SQVTM and CDR2 ANQGSEA. V lost 4 bases, J lost 3 bases, and 4 bases stayed unmatched. This CDR3 has 13 amino acids. The CDR3 DNA reads as TGCAGCGTTGGACAGGGTCGGACAGATACGCAGTATTTT. Its translation: CSVGQGRTDTQYF.

The J gene is TRBJ2-7, the V gene TRBV29-1; D not resolved. Trimming removed 2 bases from V and 1 base from J, with 6 bases in between. The germline V gene encodes CDR1 SQVTM and CDR2 ANQGSEA. The CDR3 totals 12 residues. CDR3 in DNA: TGCAGCGTTGAAATCAGGTCCTACGAGCAGTACTTC. Its protein product is CSVEIRSYEQYF.

The gene calls are TRBV19 and TRBJ2-7; D unresolved. Trimming cost V 6 bases and J 3 bases, with 12 bases left between them. The germline CDR1 and CDR2 sequences are LNHDA and SQIVND (reference sequence). The CDR3 sequence is 13 residues long. The DNA of the CDR3 is TGTGCCAGTAGCAGGACCCAAAACTACGAGCAGTACTTC. Residues: CASSRTQNYEQYF.

The rearrangement joins TRBV4-2 to TRBJ2-1, with D unclear. The CDR3 is 14 amino acids. Trimming left V 1 base short and J 7 bases short, with 11 bases between. Germline CDR1 is LGHNA and CDR2 is YNFKEQ. Here the CDR3 reads CASSQGWGWNEQFF. CDR3 nucleotide sequence: TGTGCCAGCAGCCAAGGGTGGGGATGGAATGAGCAGTTCTTC.